This TCR beta chain was sequenced in a study of cytomegalovirus exposure and HLA in healthy donors. PCR involved 60 Vbeta and 13 Jbeta primers. Data came from immunoSEQ multiplex PCR; TCRdb stores just in-frame clones and leaves some out. This table has approximately 150,000 clones, less than 90% appearing once. This clone has just one count. Germline V gene data show CDR1 as MRHNA and CDR2 as SNTAGT. V shed 11 bases and J 3 bases; nucleotides not matched to a gene: 7. The CDR3 spans 13 residues. The rearrangement joins TRBV6-4 to TRBJ2-7; 10 bases map to TRBD1. What was sequenced was PBMCs. The sequence was collected from a man in his fifties or sixties in good health and CMV-seropositive. CDR3 DNA sequence: TGTGCCCGCACGGACAGGGGGTACTACGAGCAGTACTTC. This encodes CARTDRGYYEQYF.